This T cell receptor (beta chain) was documented in a study of T cell repertoires in aging, cancer and after chemotherapy. Peripheral blood genomic DNA, not sorted cells or RNA, was the template. Multiplex touch-down PCR with TRB-A/B primers amplified rearranged V-D-J TRB sequences. A single record per CDR3 protein comes from TCRdb applying MiXCR to the multiplex PCR reads. The sample holds under 600 distinct CDR3 sequences, approximately 36% seen once. Findings of the study overall: These repertoire data do not allow conclusions about immunological memory after chemotherapy. Compared with age-matched healthy donors, untreated hematological or solid cancer patients showed higher blood TCR clonality.

V shed 4 bases, J shed 0 bases, and the junction held 5 bases outside the gene matches. This CDR3 region has 15 residues. Germline V gene data show CDR1 as LNHDA and CDR2 as SQIVND (reference sequence). In this sample, this clonotype is medium-sized. Its cognate antigen is unknown. The chain uses TRBV19 and TRBJ2-7, with 8 bases identical to TRBD2. The sample taken for sequencing was blood. This receptor was identified in a human donor with a blood cancer. The CDR3 DNA is TGTGCCAGTAGTACGGAAGCGGGGGTCTCCTACGAGCAGTACTTC. It is translated as CASSTEAGVSYEQYF.